This T cell receptor (beta chain) was observed in a study of CXCR3-negative and CXCR3-positive naive CD8 T cells. Study outcomes and limitations: Partly lower CXCR3 expression followed cryopreservation, and most assays relied on fresh PBMCs.

CDR1 is SGHKS, CDR2 YYEKEE, per germline (reference sequence). The CDR3 runs 13 residues. As concerns this clonotype: Its antigen is unidentified.

UMI-tagged TRB cDNA libraries were built via 5' RACE. TCRdb re-analyzed the 5' RACE reads; it lists each CDR3 protein once, without DNA. Reported are 150,000 or so distinct CDR3 sequences; the ten largest clones contain 0.29%. Sequences were obtained from naive CXCR3- CD8+ T cells from blood. The subset was: CD45RO-CCR7+CD27+CD95- naive CD8+ T cells lacking CXCR3 (TNR3-). This clonotype was obtained from a human donor in good health. Some clones in this sample may be carry-over from other donors' samples. The chain joins TRBV5-5 to TRBJ2-3. The CDR3 loop is CASSSLSTDTQYF.